The clone carrying this TCR beta chain was seen ten or more times. Using its own MiXCR run on the 5' RACE reads, TCRdb lists one record per CDR3 protein. The repertoire consists of more than 20,000 distinct CDR3 sequences, with around 2.5% occurring once and the leading ten covering about 2.5%. V lost 10 bases, J lost 0 bases, and 12 bases lay in between. The CDR3 loop spans 13 amino acids. This entry comes from a study of neurological immune-mediated disorders. This chain connects TRBV12-3 or TRBV12-4 to TRBJ2-5, with D maybe TRBD2 (5 bases). This clonotype was obtained from a woman aged 45 to 65 with multiple sclerosis. Sequencing input: PBMCs. The CDR3 loop reads CATSSGYQETQYF. The CDR3 coding sequence is TGTGCCACAAGTTCGGGGTACCAAGAGACCCAGTACTTC.